A single sample gave rise to the 25 T cell receptor beta chains below, sequenced in a study of CD8+ T cells in alopecia areata. It was cDNA, reverse transcribed from extracted RNA, that served as the sequencing template. Produced via immunoSEQ multiplex PCR; TCRdb's table is partial and in-frame only. The sample shows some 120,000 clones, roughly 50% of them seen only once. Sequencing was carried out using NKG2D-low CD8+ T cells sorted from blood. The receptors come from a human donor with alopecia areata.

The chain recombines TRBV27 with TRBJ1-4; possible D gene TRBD1, 6 bases. The CDR3 runs 14 residues. Trimming took off 4 bases at V and 10 bases at J, with 16 bases between the two ends. Germline loops: CDR1 MNHEY, CDR2 SMNVEV (reference sequence). CDR3 protein: CASSSSGAVGKLFF. As DNA, the CDR3 is TGTGCCAGCAGTTCATCGGGGGCGGTTGGAAAACTGTTTTTT.

V is TRBV29-1 and J is TRBJ2-6; TRBD1 might be the D (7 bases). V was clipped by 3 bases and J by 0 bases, with 18 bases between them. There are 18 residues in the CDR3. Germline CDR1 SQVTM, CDR2 ANQGSEA. The CDR3 DNA sequence: TGCAGCGTTGAGACAGGGACTCCCCTAAGCTCTGGGGCCAACGTCCTGACTTTC. Translation gives CSVETGTPLSSGANVLTF.

This chain links TRBV29-1 with TRBJ2-7, with 10 bases aligning to TRBD1. Germline-derived CDR1 and CDR2 are SQVTM and ANQGSEA. With 2 bases clipped from V and 4 bases from J, the junction kept 8 bases outside the gene matches. The CDR3 extends over 15 amino acids. The CDR3 here is CSVEMAGTGEYEQYF. In nucleotides, the CDR3 is TGCAGCGTTGAAATGGCCGGGACAGGGGAGTACGAGCAGTACTTC.

The genes are TRBV2 and TRBJ2-7, with D hard to call. CDR3 length equals 8 residues. Between the trimmed V and J ends, which lost 7 bases and 7 bases, there was a span of 2 bases. Germline V lookup: CDR1 SNHLY, CDR2 FYNNEI. The CDR3 is CASTEQYF. The CDR3 region has the DNA TGTGCCAGCACAGAGCAGTACTTC.

This sequence joins TRBV7-9 and TRBJ1-2, with TRBD1 as a possible D gene (6 bases). V was shortened by 5 bases and J by 8 bases, with 21 bases between the two germline ends. CDR1 is SEHNR and CDR2 is FQNEAQ in the germline V gene (reference sequence). The CDR3 spans 15 residues. The CDR3 protein is CASSPLDSGLKGYTF. In nucleotides, the CDR3 is TGTGCCAGCAGCCCGCTGGACAGCGGATTAAAGGGCTACACCTTC. Looking up the rest from reference TRBV7-9 and TRBJ1-2 gives the full variable domain: DTGVSQNPRHKITKRGQNVTFRCDPISEHNRLYWYRQTLGQGPEFLTYFQNEAQLEKSRLLSDRFSAERPKGSFSTLEIQRTEQGDSAMYLCASSPLDSGLKGYTFGSGTRLTVV.

This clone was seen a few times. The J gene is TRBJ1-2, the V gene TRBV29-1, with a possible D match to TRBD1 (6 bases). Trimming pared 3 bases from V and 7 bases from J, leaving 12 bases between. CDR1 and CDR2 (germline): SQVTM, ANQGSEA. CDR3 length: 12 residues. The DNA for the CDR3 is TGCAGCGTTGATACAGGGCGAATTGGCTACACCTTC. Its protein product is CSVDTGRIGYTF. Full variable domain (outside the CDR3, taken from reference TRBV29-1 and TRBJ1-2): SAVISQKPSRDICQRGTSLTIQCQVDSQVTMMFWYRQQPGQSLTLIATANQGSEATYESGFVIDKFPISRPNLTFSTLTVSNMSPEDSSIYLCSVDTGRIGYTFGSGTRLTVV.

CDR3 nucleotides: TGTGCCAGCAGCCACGGGACTAGTATCAATGAGCAGTTCTTC. Amino acid sequence: CASSHGTSINEQFF. V is TRBV5-6 and J is TRBJ2-1, with TRBD2 identical over 8 bases. The junction had 6 bases not matched to a gene; V was cut back by 4 bases and J by 6 bases. This CDR3 has 14 amino acids. CDR1 and CDR2 (germline): SGHDT, YYEEEE.

The chain combines TRBV29-1 with TRBJ2-1; maybe TRBD2 (5 bases). The CDR3 is made up of 11 amino acids. V gave up 7 bases and J gave up 7 bases, with 11 bases separating them. Germline CDR1 SQVTM, CDR2 ANQGSEA. This chain's CDR3 is CSARRGNEQFF. CDR3 nucleotide sequence: TGCAGCGCCAGAAGAGGGAATGAGCAGTTCTTC.

The chain recombines TRBV30 with TRBJ2-5, with D possibly being TRBD2 (7 bases). Looked up from germline, CDR1 is GTSNPN and CDR2 is SVGIG (reference sequence). The V end was cut by 5 bases, the J end by 5 bases, with 18 bases between. CDR3 size: 14 residues. The CDR3 is CAWGNNAGAETQYF. The CDR3 DNA reads TGTGCCTGGGGAAACAATGCGGGGGCGGAGACCCAGTACTTC.

The chain employs TRBV29-1 and TRBJ2-5; the D call may be TRBD1 or TRBD2 (5 bases each). Germline CDR1 is SQVTM and CDR2 is ANQGSEA. The CDR3 runs 16 residues. Trimming removed 2 bases at V and 2 bases at J, with 18 bases between. The CDR3 DNA is TGCAGCGTTGAATCGGGGCTGCCAGGGATTCAAGAGACCCAGTACTTC. Residues: CSVESGLPGIQETQYF.

This chain joins TRBV14 and TRBJ1-2; D not certain. The CDR3 runs to 13 residues. Germline lookup yields CDR1 SGHDN and CDR2 FVKESK. The V end was cut by 0 bases, the J end by 4 bases, with 6 bases between. In DNA form, the CDR3 reads TGTGCCAGCAGCCAAGATCCCCTCTATGGCTACACCTTC. Its protein is CASSQDPLYGYTF.

The chain has TRBV29-1 and TRBJ2-3; TRBD1 matches at 11 bases. Losses at the gene ends were 7 bases for V and 4 bases for J; bases not matched to a gene: 10. CDR3 length: 15 residues. From germline, CDR1 is SQVTM and CDR2 ANQGSEA. The CDR3 DNA reads TGCAGCGCCGAACCGGGACAGGGGGACGCAGATACGCAGTATTTT. This gives the protein CSAEPGQGDADTQYF.

A remark on this clone: Within the sample, other DNA sequences also encode this same CDR3. The chain employs TRBV29-1 and TRBJ2-2; D call uncertain. CDR3 length equals 11 residues. Germline CDR1 is SQVTM and CDR2 is ANQGSEA. V lost 4 bases and J 8 bases, leaving 8 bases between the germline ends. The chain's CDR3 is CSVGVSGELFF. As DNA, the CDR3 is TGCAGCGTTGGAGTATCGGGGGAGCTGTTTTTT.

V and J are TRBV30 and TRBJ1-1; 9 bases are a match to TRBD1. The ends lost 0 bases at V and 4 bases at J; junction bases unmatched: 12. The CDR3 loop spans 17 amino acids. The germline CDR1 and CDR2 sequences are GTSNPN and SVGIG (reference sequence). This CDR3 is CAWSVLGTGWGGTEAFF. CDR3 bases: TGTGCCTGGAGTGTACTCGGGACAGGGTGGGGAGGCACTGAAGCTTTCTTT. The variable domain in full, with the rest retrieved from reference TRBV30 and TRBJ1-1, is SQTIHQWPATLVQPVGSPLSLECTVEGTSNPNLYWYRQAAGRGLQLLFYSVGIGQISSEVPQNLSASRPQDRQFILSSKKLLLSDSGFYLCAWSVLGTGWGGTEAFFGQGTRLTVV.

The V gene is TRBV29-1, the J gene TRBJ2-1, with TRBD2 as a possible D gene (6 bases). The length of the CDR3 is 12 residues. Between the trimmed V and J ends, which lost 3 bases and 12 bases, there was a span of 15 bases. Germline V gene sequence: CDR1 SQVTM, CDR2 ANQGSEA. This chain's CDR3 is CSVDYGEVAQFF. DNA for the CDR3: TGCAGCGTTGATTATGGGGAGGTGGCGCAGTTCTTC.

This chain uses TRBV30 with TRBJ2-1, with D unclear. The CDR3 sequence is 12 residues long. Trimming removed 1 base from V and 7 bases from J, with 8 bases in between. Germline V CDR1 and CDR2: GTSNPN, SVGIG (reference sequence). The CDR3 DNA reads as TGTGCCTGGAGTGCCCAGATGAATGAGCAGTTCTTC. Protein sequence: CAWSAQMNEQFF.

This chain links TRBV29-1 with TRBJ2-1, with D unresolved. Deletions cut 5 bases from V and 3 bases from J, with 8 bases between. Germline CDR1 is SQVTM and CDR2 is ANQGSEA. The CDR3 runs 12 residues. CDR3: CSVFGGYNEQFF. The DNA for the CDR3 is TGCAGCGTTTTTGGCGGCTACAATGAGCAGTTCTTC.

The CDR3 is CASGLANYNEQFF. The DNA for the CDR3 is TGTGCTAGTGGTTTGGCAAATTACAATGAGCAGTTCTTC. The rearrangement joins TRBV12-5 to TRBJ2-1; D remains unclear. Per the germline V gene, CDR1 is LGHNT and CDR2 is FRNRAP. CDR3 size: 13 residues. Trimming pared 1 base from V and 4 bases from J, leaving 5 bases between.

The chain links TRBV29-1 to TRBJ2-7, with TRBD1 matching 9 bases. Germline V gene lookup returns CDR1 SQVTM and CDR2 ANQGSEA. The junction had 3 bases not matched to a gene; V was cut back by 4 bases and J by 5 bases. The CDR3 has 12 amino acids. The CDR3 loop reads CSVARQGDEQYF. In DNA, the CDR3 is TGCAGCGTTGCGAGACAGGGGGACGAGCAGTACTTC.

The gene calls are TRBV27 and TRBJ2-1; D may be TRBD2 (6 bases). CDR3 length equals 13 residues. The V and J ends lost 0 bases and 9 bases respectively, with 9 bases between them. The germline V gene encodes CDR1 MNHEY and CDR2 SMNVEV (reference sequence). This CDR3 is CASSLSEGSEQFF. The DNA for the CDR3 is TGTGCCAGCAGTTTATCGGAGGGGAGTGAGCAGTTCTTC.

The V call is TRBV27, the J call TRBJ1-4; unclear D gene. The CDR3 covers 13 residues. Trimming pared 4 bases from V and 5 bases from J, leaving 8 bases between. Germline V gives CDR1 MNHEY, CDR2 SMNVEV (reference sequence). CDR3 DNA sequence: TGTGCCAGCAGTTCCTACCCGAATGAAAAACTGTTTTTT. This codes for CASSSYPNEKLFF. Full variable domain (missing parts from reference TRBV27 and TRBJ1-4): EAQVTQNPRYLITVTGKKLTVTCSQNMNHEYMSWYRQDPGLGLRQIYYSMNVEVTDKGDVPEGYKVSRKEKRNFPLILESPSPNQTSLYFCASSSYPNEKLFFGSGTQLSVL.

The rearrangement joins TRBV27 to TRBJ1-2; 10 positions agree with TRBD1. In germline, CDR1 is MNHEY, CDR2 SMNVEV (reference sequence). CDR3 length: 15 residues. Trimming cost V 8 bases and J 3 bases; bases outside gene matches: 9. CDR3: CASGDRGLSDYGYTF. The DNA for the CDR3 is TGTGCCAGCGGGGACAGGGGATTGAGTGACTATGGCTACACCTTC.

This clone was counted only a few times. The chain links TRBV5-4 to TRBJ2-1; unclear D gene. CDR1 and CDR2 from the germline V gene are SGHNT and YYREEE (reference sequence). The CDR3 totals 12 residues. Trimming left V 5 bases short and J 5 bases short, with 8 bases between. CDR3 sequence reads: CASRQDDNEQFF. The CDR3 DNA reads TGTGCCAGCAGGCAGGATGACAATGAGCAGTTCTTC.

The chain is built from TRBV5-4 and TRBJ1-1; D might be TRBD1 (6 bases). This CDR3 spans 12 amino acids. The ends were cut back, 10 bases at V and 1 base at J, with 11 bases in the middle. Germline assignment: CDR1 SGHNT and CDR2 YYREEE (reference sequence). The CDR3 DNA is TGTGCCTCAGGGGCAGAGAACACTGAAGCTTTCTTT. Protein: CASGAENTEAFF.

This clone was observed a single time. The chain employs TRBV30 and TRBJ2-7, with D tentatively TRBD2 (6 bases). The CDR3 extends over 13 amino acids. Trimming removed 4 bases at V and 3 bases at J, with 13 bases between. The germline V gene has CDR1 GTSNPN and CDR2 SVGIG (reference sequence). The CDR3 nucleotides are TGTGCCTGGAAAAACTTGGGGGGCTACGAGCAGTACTTC. Translation: CAWKNLGGYEQYF.